This TCR beta chain originates from a study of T-cell memory formation after mild COVID-19. General observations from the study: Contracting CD8+ clones were enriched in EMRA, CD4+ mainly in CM and EM. Some SARS-CoV-2-responding clones were already detected in memory before infection.

The table lists this clonotype with many counts. Its specificity is unknown. Germline V gene sequence: CDR1 SGHTA, CDR2 FQGTGA. CDR3 length equals 15 residues. The ends were cut back, 5 bases at V and 1 base at J, with 12 bases in the middle. TCRdb re-called the 5' RACE reads through MiXCR, storing one row per CDR3 protein. The sample consists of some 310,000 distinct CDR3 sequences, roughly 19% of them appearing once. The chain combines TRBV7-3 with TRBJ2-1; D is perhaps TRBD1 (6 bases). The sequence was collected from a man aged 18 to 30 who had mild COVID-19 (a few samples of this study predate the infection). Cell type and time point are not known. What was sequenced was PBMCs or a T cell subset sorted from them (not recorded which). The CDR3 DNA is TGTGCCAGCAGCCCACAGGGTTGGTCCTACAATGAGCAGTTCTTC. Residues: CASSPQGWSYNEQFF.